The sequence of this T cell receptor (beta chain) was determined in a study of a mutant IDH1 vaccine in newly diagnosed glioma. Study information: Standard pretreatment was either radiotherapy, temozolomide, or, for most, radiochemotherapy with temozolomide.

A word on this clone: Its antigen is currently unknown.

Described time point: week 23, last vaccination. In the vaccine, a single dose held 300 ug of the mutant IDH1 20-mer peptide, along with topical imiquimod. The donors' diagnosis was new WHO grade 3 or 4 astrocytoma that was IDH1-mutant and ATRX-lost. The ends were cut back, 1 base at V and 5 bases at J, with 5 bases in the middle. Germline V gives CDR1 SEHNR, CDR2 FQNEAQ (reference sequence). This CDR3 comprises 12 residues. Generated by immunoSEQ multiplex PCR, the TCRdb table keeps only in-frame clones and is missing some. The sample holds approximately 44,000 clones, approximately 90% seen once. The TCR comes from a man aged 50 to 60 with glioma. The specimen was PBMCs, collected from a glioma patient whose treatment included an IDH1 peptide vaccine. The rearrangement joins TRBV7-9 to TRBJ1-2; the D is unclear. CDR3 loop: CASSLVGYGYTF. The CDR3 DNA reads TGTGCCAGCAGCTTAGTGGGTTATGGCTACACCTTC.